The subject of this entry is one T cell receptor (beta chain). This entry is derived from a study of blood T cell repertoires in COVID-19. Study-level information: Italy, Spain and the United States were the sources of the convalescent and acute COVID-19 samples. T cells, B-cell-depleted T cells, or PBMCs provided the cDNA or gDNA that served as material.

V lost 0 bases to trimming and J lost 5 bases, with 11 bases between them. Germline CDR1 reads SGHNT; CDR2 reads YYREEE (reference sequence). The CDR3 sequence is 14 residues long. Authors' analysis steps: For nucleated cells, counts were estimated from reference gene primer amplification. Sequencing was performed with immunoSEQ multiplex PCR; in TCRdb, only in-frame clones are kept and a portion is missing. The V and J calls and the clone size are those of that table, but D and trimming were determined from the DNA. The sample lists 120,000 or so clones, approximately 90% occurring once. The sequenced sample was peripheral blood. The TCR originated in a human donor in a cohort sampled during active COVID-19. The gene calls are TRBV5-4 and TRBJ2-5; possibly TRBD1 for D (6 bases). The CDR3 DNA sequence: TGTGCCAGCAGCTTGGTAAACAGGGCGGAGACCCAGTACTTC. Translated: CASSLVNRAETQYF.